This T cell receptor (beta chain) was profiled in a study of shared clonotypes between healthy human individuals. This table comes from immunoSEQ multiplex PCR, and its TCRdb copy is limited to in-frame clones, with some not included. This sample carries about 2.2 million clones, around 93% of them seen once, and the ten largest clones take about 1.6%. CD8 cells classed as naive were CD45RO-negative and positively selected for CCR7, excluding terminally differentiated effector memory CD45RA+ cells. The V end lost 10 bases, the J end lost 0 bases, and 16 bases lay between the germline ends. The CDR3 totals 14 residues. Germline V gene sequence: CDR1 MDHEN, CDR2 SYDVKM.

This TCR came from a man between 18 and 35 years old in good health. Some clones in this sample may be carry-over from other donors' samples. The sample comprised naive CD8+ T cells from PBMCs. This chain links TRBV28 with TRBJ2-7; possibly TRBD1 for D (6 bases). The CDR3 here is CAISVTGISYEQYF. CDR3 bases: TGTGCCATCTCCGTGACAGGAATCTCCTACGAGCAGTACTTC.